This passage covers 24 T cell receptor beta chains from one sample sequenced in a study of blood T cell repertoires in COVID-19. Using immunoSEQ multiplex PCR, the repertoire was profiled, and TCRdb retains in-frame clones only, with some absent. The sample lists 220,000 or so clones; around 90% were seen once. Material for sequencing was PBMCs or T cells enriched from blood (not recorded which). These receptors were collected from a man younger than 40 who had been exposed to COVID-19.

This clone was detected only once. V usage is TRBV27 and J usage is TRBJ1-2; maybe TRBD1 (6 bases). The CDR3 is made up of 15 amino acids. Deletions cut 6 bases from V and 7 bases from J, with 21 bases between. Germline V gene data show CDR1 as MNHEY and CDR2 as SMNVEV (reference sequence). CDR3 nucleotides: TGTGCCAGCAGCCTCCAAGGGGGGGGCAGAGGTGGCTACACCTTC. Translation gives CASSLQGGGRGGYTF.

The chain carries TRBV5-1 and TRBJ2-2; D unresolved. This CDR3 is 14 amino acids long. With 5 bases removed from V and 1 base from J, the gap between germline ends came to 9 bases. Germline V gives CDR1 SGHRS, CDR2 YFSETQ. The CDR3: CASSFQMNTGELFF. The CDR3 DNA reads TGCGCCAGCAGTTTTCAAATGAACACCGGGGAGCTGTTTTTT.

Notes on this clone: The sample has other DNA sequences that encode this CDR3 too. The rearrangement joins TRBV5-1 to TRBJ2-7; D unclear. Germline values: CDR1 SGHRS, CDR2 YFSETQ. The CDR3 contains 11 residues. Trimming stripped 3 bases from V and 4 bases from J, with 5 bases between. The CDR3 spells CASSSSYEQYF. The CDR3 bases are TGCGCCAGCAGCTCGTCGTACGAGCAGTACTTC.

The V call is TRBV19, the J call TRBJ1-1; D might be TRBD1 (6 bases). CDR3 length equals 16 residues. Germline CDR1 LNHDA, CDR2 SQIVND (reference sequence). V lost 3 bases, J lost 4 bases, and 18 bases lay in between. The CDR3 coding sequence is TGTGCCAGTAGTATGATCACCACAGGGTCTCGCACTGAAGCTTTCTTT. Protein product: CASSMITTGSRTEAFF.

This sequence joins TRBV5-4 and TRBJ2-3, with D tentatively TRBD1 (5 bases). There are 14 residues in the CDR3. Germline V CDR1 and CDR2: SGHNT, YYREEE (reference sequence). V was clipped by 0 bases and J by 7 bases, with 12 bases between them. The CDR3 is CASSLDAGFNTQYF. DNA for the CDR3: TGTGCCAGCAGCTTGGACGCAGGGTTTAATACGCAGTATTTT.

This chain connects TRBV29-1 to TRBJ1-3; D not resolved. V dropped 4 bases and J dropped 2 bases, with 9 bases sitting between them. The length of the CDR3 is 13 residues. Germline V lookup: CDR1 SQVTM, CDR2 ANQGSEA. The CDR3 reads CSVVVVAGNTIYF. The CDR3 DNA follows: TGCAGCGTTGTAGTAGTGGCTGGAAACACCATATATTTT.

This clone came up once. The chain links TRBV2 to TRBJ1-1; possibly TRBD1 for D (6 bases). Germline-derived CDR1 and CDR2 are SNHLY and FYNNEI. Trimming pared 4 bases from V and 9 bases from J, leaving 12 bases between. CDR3 length equals 12 residues. As DNA, the CDR3 is TGTGCCAGCAGTGCTACAGGGATCCAAGCTTTCTTT. Encoded protein: CASSATGIQAFF.

This rearrangement joins TRBV21-1 to TRBJ1-1; the table calls TRBD1, which could not be checked here. TRBV21-1 constitutes a pseudogene. This CDR3 region has 15 residues. The CDR3 region has the DNA TGTGCCAGCAGCTTCGACAGGGGGACGGACACTGAAGCTTTCTTT. This sequence encodes CASSFDRGTDTEAFF.

This clone was seen a handful of times. At the DNA level, this CDR3 is encoded by other sequences in the same sample as well. The V call is TRBV19, the J call TRBJ1-6, with D possibly being TRBD1 (5 bases). Germline V gives CDR1 LNHDA, CDR2 SQIVND (reference sequence). This CDR3 region has 14 residues. Trimming shortened V by 9 bases and J by 7 bases, and 16 bases separated the two germline ends. The CDR3 loop is CASSAGTENSPLHF. The CDR3 DNA sequence: TGTGCCAGCTCAGCGGGGACGGAGAATTCACCCCTCCACTTT. The whole variable domain, remainder taken from reference TRBV19 and TRBJ1-6, is DGGITQSPKYLFRKEGQNVTLSCEQNLNHDAMYWYRQDPGQGLRLIYYSQIVNDFQKGDIAEGYSVSREKKESFPLTVTSAQKNPTAFYLCASSAGTENSPLHFGNGTRLTVT.

The chain employs TRBV14 and TRBJ2-7, with 8 bases lining up with TRBD1. Germline V CDR1 and CDR2: SGHDN, FVKESK. V was pared by 1 base and J by 10 bases, with 3 bases of the junction left unmatched. The CDR3 spans 12 residues. In DNA, the CDR3 is TGTGCCAGCAGCCAAGTTGGACAGGGTCAGTACTTC. It is translated as CASSQVGQGQYF.

The rearrangement uses TRBV6-5 and TRBJ2-7; a weak D match, TRBD2 (5 bases). The CDR3 runs to 14 residues. V shed 6 bases and J shed 3 bases, with 15 bases lying between them. From germline, CDR1 is MNHEY and CDR2 SVGAGI. In DNA, the CDR3 is TGTGCCAGCAGCACCAGCGGTGGGGACTACGAGCAGTACTTC. Protein sequence: CASSTSGGDYEQYF.

The chain links TRBV27 to TRBJ1-2, with D possibly matching TRBD1 (5 bases). Germline-derived CDR1 and CDR2 are MNHEY and SMNVEV (reference sequence). Trimming took off 1 base at V and 6 bases at J, with 9 bases between the two ends. The CDR3 has 13 residues. The CDR3 sequence: CASSLLQGNGYTF. The CDR3 DNA follows: TGTGCCAGCAGTTTATTGCAGGGAAATGGCTACACCTTC.

J is TRBJ1-3 and V is TRBV4-1; no definite D call. There are 17 residues in the CDR3. V was cut by 3 bases and J by 0 bases, with 15 bases left in between. The V gene's germline CDR1 is MGHRA and CDR2 YSYEKL. CDR3 bases: TGCGCCAGCAGCCACAACATGGGAGGGAACTCTGGAAACACCATATATTTT. Residues: CASSHNMGGNSGNTIYF.

The V and J genes are TRBV12-5 and TRBJ2-7; the match to TRBD1 covers 9 bases. The CDR3 length is 14 residues. V shed 7 bases and J 2 bases; nucleotides not matched to a gene: 6. Germline-derived CDR1 and CDR2 are LGHNT and FRNRAP. DNA of the CDR3: TGTGCTAGTGCCCCCGACAGGGGGACCTACGAGCAGTACTTC. Translated, it gives CASAPDRGTYEQYF.

The chain combines TRBV29-1 with TRBJ1-2, with D possibly being TRBD1 (6 bases). Germline CDR1 is SQVTM and CDR2 is ANQGSEA. V lost 3 bases, J lost 7 bases, and 12 bases lay in between. The CDR3 runs 12 residues. Here the CDR3 DNA reads TGCAGCGTTGATTCACAGGGAACTGGCTACACCTTC. As protein: CSVDSQGTGYTF.

The rearrangement uses TRBV5-4 and TRBJ1-3; TRBD1 is a possible D gene (6 bases). The CDR3 is 15 amino acids. The germline V gene encodes CDR1 SGHNT and CDR2 YYREEE (reference sequence). The V end lost 4 bases, the J end lost 4 bases, and 15 bases lay between the germline ends. The CDR3 loop reads CASSPDLGAGNTIYF. The CDR3 nucleotides are TGTGCCAGCAGCCCAGACCTGGGGGCGGGAAACACCATATATTTT.

The J gene is TRBJ1-1, the V gene TRBV7-9, with D unresolved. This CDR3 contains 17 residues. The germline CDR1 and CDR2 sequences are SEHNR and FQNEAQ (reference sequence). The V end lost 5 bases, the J end lost 1 base, and 20 bases lay between the germline ends. The CDR3 region has the DNA TGTGCCAGCAGCCCCTTAGATGGAGGGTGGCCGAACACTGAAGCTTTCTTT. This encodes CASSPLDGGWPNTEAFF.

The gene calls are TRBV5-6 and TRBJ1-2; D call uncertain. The CDR3 runs 13 residues. Trimming took 2 bases from V and 7 from J, leaving 12 bases between them. Germline V gene lookup returns CDR1 SGHDT and CDR2 YYEEEE. CDR3 region: CASSLEFRSGYTF. The DNA of the CDR3 is TGTGCCAGCAGCTTAGAATTCCGGAGTGGCTACACCTTC.

V and J are TRBV5-6 and TRBJ1-2; D uncertain. Germline V gene lookup returns CDR1 SGHDT and CDR2 YYEEEE. Deletions cut 2 bases from V and 8 bases from J, with 16 bases between. CDR3 length equals 14 residues. In DNA, the CDR3 is TGTGCCAGCAGCTTCCGGCAGACTCCTGGCGGCTACACCTTC. This encodes CASSFRQTPGGYTF.

This chain links TRBV3-1 (or the pseudogene TRBV3-2) with TRBJ2-2; 8 bases agree with TRBD2. The V segment lost 0 bases and the J segment 4 bases; nucleotides outside the gene matches: 13. CDR3 length: 19 residues. Per the germline V gene, CDR1 is LGHDT and CDR2 is YNNKEL (reference sequence). The CDR3 here is CASSQDEPGRRGATGELFF. For the CDR3, the DNA is TGTGCCAGCAGCCAAGACGAGCCGGGGCGGCGGGGGGCCACCGGGGAGCTGTTTTTT.

The count of this clone is one. The chain couples TRBV5-1 to TRBJ1-2; 7 bases are a match to TRBD1. The V and J ends lost 4 bases and 7 bases, in that order; junction bases with no gene match: 7. Germline loops: CDR1 SGHRS, CDR2 YFSETQ. The length of the CDR3 is 13 residues. Here the CDR3 DNA reads TGCGCCAGCAGCCCAACAGGGGCAAGTGGCTACACCTTC. It specifies CASSPTGASGYTF.

For the CDR3, the DNA is TGTGCCAGCAGACCCGGGACAGGGGGTTCCAGGTACACAGATACGCAGTATTTT. Its translation is CASRPGTGGSRYTDTQYF. The gene calls are TRBV27 and TRBJ2-3, with TRBD1 matching 11 bases. V dropped 6 bases and J dropped 2; count of bases not matched to a gene: 13. The CDR3 is 18 residues long. CDR1 is MNHEY and CDR2 is SMNVEV in the germline V gene (reference sequence).

V gene TRBV27 combines with J gene TRBJ1-6; maybe TRBD1 (6 bases). The V end was cut by 5 bases, the J end by 9 bases, with 17 bases between. This CDR3 is built from 15 residues. CDR1 and CDR2 (germline): MNHEY, SMNVEV (reference sequence). CDR3 sequence (DNA): TGTGCCAGCAGTCTAGAGGGGGAACAATTTTCACCCCTCCACTTT. Encoded protein: CASSLEGEQFSPLHF.

This clone was counted a single time. The rearrangement uses TRBV15 and TRBJ1-1; 8 bases align to TRBD1. CDR1 and CDR2 (germline): LNHNV, YYDKDF (reference sequence). The CDR3 runs to 14 residues. V was pared by 8 bases and J by 6 bases, with 11 bases of the junction left unmatched. Here the CDR3 DNA reads TGTGCCACCTCCCCCTTCGGACAGGGCGCTGAAGCTTTCTTT. It translates to CATSPFGQGAEAFF.